This TCR beta chain appears in the sequencing data of a study of a mutant IDH1 vaccine in newly diagnosed glioma listed by TCRdb under 2021. About the study as a whole: Patients received eight vaccinations in weeks 1, 3, 5, 7, 11, 15, 19 and 23, corresponding to visits V03 through V10. Vaccination began 4-6 weeks after radiotherapy alone, or alongside temozolomide cycles in the chemotherapy-containing groups. Of the approximately 33 treated patients, approximately 60% were male and approximately 38% were female, and the mean age was around 40 years. Before enrollment, patients had received standard therapy of radiotherapy alone, temozolomide alone, or radiochemotherapy with temozolomide; most received the combination. Peripheral blood was collected at six visits: V03 (baseline), V05, V07, V10, V12 and V13. Longitudinal TCRB deep sequencing was done for some 26 treated patients, wherever samples were available for exploratory analyses. What the work shows at the level of the full study, not this receptor alone: No apparent relationship was observed between pseudoprogression and alterations in the top peripheral T cell clonotypes detected by TCRB sequencing. Selection of PBMC samples for TCRB deep sequencing was based on availability. The authors noted that analyses of patient blood samples could not be reproduced because of sample limitations. Vaccine-induced immune responses across multiple MHC alleles were detected in 90% to 95% of patients.

Libraries came from the immunoSEQ multiplex PCR assay. Rearranged TCR beta chain sequences were amplified using the hsTCRB Kit according to the manufacturer's protocol. TCRB libraries were sequenced on an Illumina MiSeq. As for how the authors treated the data: The kit vendor's proprietary platform handled demultiplexing, trimming and gene mapping. This immuneACCESS table, as held by TCRdb, lists in-frame sequences with V and J called but not all clones. Of the missing ones, under half trace to an unresolved V gene in checked studies; the others have no known cause. V and J calls and clone size are copied from that table; D and trimming were computed from the DNA. The sample includes some 130,000 clones, with just under 80% observed a single time. 4.5% to 5.5% of the sample belongs to the ten largest clones. This sample's time point label indicates: week 11, during vaccination. Every vaccine dose consisted of 300 ug of a 20-mer mutant IDH1 peptide in Montanide, administered subcutaneously together with topical imiquimod. Newly diagnosed WHO grade 3 or 4 IDH1-mutant astrocytomas showing loss of nuclear ATRX were present in the donors. The samples were drawn from NOA16, a multicentre, single-arm, open-label phase I trial in Germany that tested a mutant IDH1 peptide vaccine in humans for the first time. Genomic DNA for TCRB sequencing was isolated from EDTA blood with the DNeasy Blood and Tissue Kit.

The V and J ends are trimmed by 4 bases and 5 bases, leaving 13 bases between them. Including cysteine and phenylalanine, the CDR3 has 14 amino acids. The DNA shown is the 42-base CDR3, in frame from base 1. From the germline V gene, CDR1 is SGDLS and CDR2 is YYNGEE. Turning to this clone: This receptor's antigen is unknown. Per-nucleotide qualities are absent, and no much larger clonotype sits a single base away.

The chain couples TRBV9 to TRBJ2-4, with a tentative D call of TRBD1 or TRBD2, each matching 5 bases. The origin of this receptor is a man aged 35 to 55 with glioma. This material consisted of PBMCs, taken from a glioma patient whose treatment included an IDH1 peptide vaccine. The DNA sequence is given as TGTGCCAGCAGCCCCAAACTGGGGGAAAACATTCAGTACTTC. The resulting protein is CASSPKLGENIQYF.